The rows below give T cell receptor beta chains drawn from one sample of a study of OX40 agonist ivuxolimab in advanced cancers. Profiling relied on immunoSEQ multiplex PCR, and the TCRdb table lists in-frame clones only, not all of them. Altogether 72,000 or so clones are present, 88% being singletons, with the ten largest covering 0.85% to 1%. Sample: CD4+ or CD8+ T cells sorted from blood, taken in a trial of the OX40 agonist ivuxolimab. The origin of the receptors is an adult with an advanced solid tumor such as melanoma, head and neck, liver or kidney cancer. Both conserved end residues are part of each CDR3. Each record gives: CDR3 length, V gene, D gene, J gene, CDR3 DNA, CDR3 protein. D genes are given only for firm matches.

cdr3_length: 17
v_call: TRBV5-1
d_call: TRBD1
j_call: TRBJ2-2
cdr3_nt: TGCGCCAGCAGCTTCCTACCGGGACAGACCTTACCCGGGGAGCTGTTTTTT
cdr3_aa: CASSFLPGQTLPGELFF

cdr3_length: 16
v_call: TRBV19
d_call: -
j_call: TRBJ2-2
cdr3_nt: TGTGCCAGTAGTATAGTGAGCTGGTACGGTCCCGGGGAGCTGTTTTTT
cdr3_aa: CASSIVSWYGPGELFF

cdr3_length: 17
v_call: TRBV11-2
d_call: -
j_call: TRBJ2-5
cdr3_nt: TGTGCCAGCAGCTTAGGGGGGGGGACACACCGACAAGAGACCCAGTACTTC
cdr3_aa: CASSLGGGTHRQETQYF

cdr3_length: 13
v_call: TRBV7-3
d_call: TRBD2
j_call: TRBJ2-5
cdr3_nt: TGTGCCAGCAGCAGACTAGCGCAAGAGACCCAGTACTTC
cdr3_aa: CASSRLAQETQYF

cdr3_length: 16
v_call: TRBV7-6
d_call: TRBD1
j_call: TRBJ2-1
cdr3_nt: TGTGCCAGCAGCTTGCGAAGACAGGGCCTCTACAATGAGCAGTTCTTC
cdr3_aa: CASSLRRQGLYNEQFF

cdr3_length: 14
v_call: TRBV28
d_call: TRBD1
j_call: TRBJ2-2
cdr3_nt: TGTGCCAGCATCCGGGACAGGTTCACCGGGGAGCTGTTTTTT
cdr3_aa: CASIRDRFTGELFF

cdr3_length: 15
v_call: TRBV28
d_call: -
j_call: TRBJ1-1
cdr3_nt: TGTGCCAGCAGCCGGAACTCAGGACAGATCGCTGAAGCTTTCTTT
cdr3_aa: CASSRNSGQIAEAFF

cdr3_length: 15
v_call: TRBV7-3
d_call: -
j_call: TRBJ1-6
cdr3_nt: TGTGCCAGCAGCTTAAAGCCGGGGGAATATTCACCCCTCCACTTT
cdr3_aa: CASSLKPGEYSPLHF

cdr3_length: 15
v_call: TRBV7-8
d_call: -
j_call: TRBJ1-6
cdr3_nt: TGTGCCAGCAGCTTAGGGGGTCCCGCCAATTCACCCCTCCACTTT
cdr3_aa: CASSLGGPANSPLHF

cdr3_length: 12
v_call: TRBV6-6
d_call: -
j_call: TRBJ2-5
cdr3_nt: TGTGCCTATGGGGAGACCCAAGAGACCCAGTACTTC
cdr3_aa: CAYGETQETQYF

cdr3_length: 15
v_call: TRBV9
d_call: -
j_call: TRBJ2-1
cdr3_nt: TGTGCCAGCAGCGTAGCGAGCGGGTCTAGAAATGAGCAGTTCTTC
cdr3_aa: CASSVASGSRNEQFF